This T cell receptor (beta chain) was obtained from a study of blood T cells in healthy people across ages. General study points: Roughly linear declines in TCR beta diversity per million T cells occurred with age.

For this clonotype: Its specificity is unknown.

The CDR3 has 15 amino acids. Using a J-beta primer mix together with a sample-barcoded 5' primer, a second PCR was run for roughly 7 to 11 cycles. Each cDNA molecule was tagged by a template-switch adaptor that had 12 random nucleotides. Each CDR3 protein gets one entry after TCRdb re-called the 5' RACE reads with MiXCR. The sample carries about 1.5 million distinct CDR3 sequences, roughly 43% recorded once. The chain uses TRBV12-3 or TRBV12-4 and TRBJ2-1, with D possibly matching TRBD1 (8 bases). The J call may be incorrect, as the DNA end agrees better with TRBJ2-7. What was sequenced was blood. This receptor was obtained from a woman under 30 in good health. The CDR3 loop reads CASNRGGASYNEQYF. The CDR3, as DNA: TGTGCCAGCAACAGGGGGGGGGCATCCTACAATGAGCAGTACTTC.